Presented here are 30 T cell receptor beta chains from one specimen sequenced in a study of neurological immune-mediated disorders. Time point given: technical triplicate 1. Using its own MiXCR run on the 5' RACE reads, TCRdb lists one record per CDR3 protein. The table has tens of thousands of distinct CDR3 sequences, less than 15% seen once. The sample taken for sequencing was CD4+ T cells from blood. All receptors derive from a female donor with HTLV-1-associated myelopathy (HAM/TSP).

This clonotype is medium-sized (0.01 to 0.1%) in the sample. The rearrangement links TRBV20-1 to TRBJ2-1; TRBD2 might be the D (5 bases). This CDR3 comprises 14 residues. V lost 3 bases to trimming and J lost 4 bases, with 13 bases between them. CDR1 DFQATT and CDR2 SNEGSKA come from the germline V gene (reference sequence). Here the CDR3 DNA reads TGCAGTGCTAGCGACTACCTGAGGTACAATGAGCAGTTCTTC. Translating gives CSASDYLRYNEQFF.

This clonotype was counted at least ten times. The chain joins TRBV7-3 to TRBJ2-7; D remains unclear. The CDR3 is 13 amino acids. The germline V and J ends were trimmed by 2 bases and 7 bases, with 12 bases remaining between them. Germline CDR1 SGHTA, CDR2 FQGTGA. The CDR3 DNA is TGTGCCAGCAGCTTATCTGGCACCGGGGAGCAGTACTTC. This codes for CASSLSGTGEQYF.

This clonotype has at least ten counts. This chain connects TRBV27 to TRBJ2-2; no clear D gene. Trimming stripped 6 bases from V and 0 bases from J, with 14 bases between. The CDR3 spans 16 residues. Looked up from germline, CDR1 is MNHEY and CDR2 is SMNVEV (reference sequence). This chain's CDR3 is CASSQTSAPNTGELFF. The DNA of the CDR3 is TGTGCCAGCAGCCAAACAAGCGCTCCGAACACCGGGGAGCTGTTTTTT.

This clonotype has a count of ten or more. This chain's CDR3 is CSAGQGATNTEAFF. The CDR3 DNA is TGCAGCGCCGGACAGGGGGCTACGAACACTGAAGCTTTCTTT. This chain links TRBV29-1 with TRBJ1-1; 11 bases map to TRBD1. The CDR3 is 14 amino acids. J lost 1 base, V lost 7 bases, and 5 bases had no gene match. The germline gives CDR1 SQVTM, CDR2 ANQGSEA.

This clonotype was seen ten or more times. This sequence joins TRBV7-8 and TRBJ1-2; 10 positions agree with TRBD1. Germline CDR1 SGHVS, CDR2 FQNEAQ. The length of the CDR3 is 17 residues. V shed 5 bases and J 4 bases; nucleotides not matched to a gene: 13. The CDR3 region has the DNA TGTGCCAGCAGCCCCCGGGACAGGGGATCCCTGCTCTATGGCTACACCTTC. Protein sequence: CASSPRDRGSLLYGYTF.

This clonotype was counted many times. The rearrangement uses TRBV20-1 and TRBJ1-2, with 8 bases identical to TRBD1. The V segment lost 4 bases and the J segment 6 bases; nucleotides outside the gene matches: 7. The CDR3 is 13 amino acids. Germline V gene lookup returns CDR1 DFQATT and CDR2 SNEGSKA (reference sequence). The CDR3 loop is CSAKRTGQDGYTF. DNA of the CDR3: TGCAGTGCTAAGCGGACAGGGCAGGATGGCTACACCTTC.

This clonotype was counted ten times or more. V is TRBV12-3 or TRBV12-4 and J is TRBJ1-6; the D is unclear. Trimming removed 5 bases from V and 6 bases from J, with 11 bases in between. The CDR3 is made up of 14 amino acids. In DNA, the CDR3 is TGTGCCAGCAGTCAACAGATTGGTAATTCACCCCTCCACTTT. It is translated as CASSQQIGNSPLHF.

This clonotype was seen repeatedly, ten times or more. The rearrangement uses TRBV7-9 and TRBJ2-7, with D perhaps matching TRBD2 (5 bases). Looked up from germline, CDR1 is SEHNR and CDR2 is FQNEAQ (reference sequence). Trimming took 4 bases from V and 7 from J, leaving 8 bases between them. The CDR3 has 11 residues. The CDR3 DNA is TGTGCCAGCAGCTCCCGGGGAGAGCAGTACTTC. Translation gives CASSSRGEQYF.

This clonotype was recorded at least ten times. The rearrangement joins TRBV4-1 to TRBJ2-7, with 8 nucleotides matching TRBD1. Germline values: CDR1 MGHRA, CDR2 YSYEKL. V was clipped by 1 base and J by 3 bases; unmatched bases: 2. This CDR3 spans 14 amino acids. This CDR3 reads CASSQGQGNYEQYF. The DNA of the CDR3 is TGCGCCAGCAGCCAAGGACAGGGGAACTACGAGCAGTACTTC.

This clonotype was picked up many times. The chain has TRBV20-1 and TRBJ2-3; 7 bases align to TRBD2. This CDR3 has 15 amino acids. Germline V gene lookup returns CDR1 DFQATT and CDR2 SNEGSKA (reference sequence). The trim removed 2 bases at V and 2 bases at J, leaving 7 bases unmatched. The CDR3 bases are TGCAGTGCTAGACCTCTAGCGGTAGCCACAGATACGCAGTATTTT. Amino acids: CSARPLAVATDTQYF.

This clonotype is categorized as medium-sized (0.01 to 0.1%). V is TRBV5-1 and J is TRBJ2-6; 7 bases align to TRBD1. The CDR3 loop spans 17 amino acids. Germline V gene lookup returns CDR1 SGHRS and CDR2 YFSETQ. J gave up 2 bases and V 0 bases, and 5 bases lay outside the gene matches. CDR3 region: CASSLEGGVTGANVLTF. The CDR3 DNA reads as TGCGCCAGCAGCTTGGAAGGGGGCGTTACTGGGGCCAACGTCCTGACTTTC.

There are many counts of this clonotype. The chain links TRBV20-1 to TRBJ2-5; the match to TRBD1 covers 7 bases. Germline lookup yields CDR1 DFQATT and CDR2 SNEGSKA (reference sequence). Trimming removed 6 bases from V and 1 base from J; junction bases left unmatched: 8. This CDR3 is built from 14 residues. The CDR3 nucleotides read TGCAGTGCCCCGACAGGGTCTCCCCAAGAGACCCAGTACTTC. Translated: CSAPTGSPQETQYF.

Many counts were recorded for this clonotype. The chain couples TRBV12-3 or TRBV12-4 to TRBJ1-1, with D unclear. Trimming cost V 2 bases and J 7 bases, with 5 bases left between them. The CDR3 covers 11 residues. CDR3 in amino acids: CASSLRGEAFF. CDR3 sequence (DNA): TGTGCCAGCAGTTTAAGAGGTGAAGCTTTCTTT.

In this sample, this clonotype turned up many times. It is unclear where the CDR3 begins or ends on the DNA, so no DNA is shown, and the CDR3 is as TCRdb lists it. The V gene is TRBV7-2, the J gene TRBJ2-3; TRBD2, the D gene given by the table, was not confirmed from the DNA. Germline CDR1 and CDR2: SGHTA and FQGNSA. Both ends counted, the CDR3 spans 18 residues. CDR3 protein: CASSFYICSARTTDTQYF.

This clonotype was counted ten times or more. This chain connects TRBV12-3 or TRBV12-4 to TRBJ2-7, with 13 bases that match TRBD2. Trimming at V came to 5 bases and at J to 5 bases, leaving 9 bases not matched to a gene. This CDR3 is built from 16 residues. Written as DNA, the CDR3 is TGTGCCAGCAGTCCCTTACTAGCGGGGGGGTCCAACGAGCAGTACTTC. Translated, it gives CASSPLLAGGSNEQYF.

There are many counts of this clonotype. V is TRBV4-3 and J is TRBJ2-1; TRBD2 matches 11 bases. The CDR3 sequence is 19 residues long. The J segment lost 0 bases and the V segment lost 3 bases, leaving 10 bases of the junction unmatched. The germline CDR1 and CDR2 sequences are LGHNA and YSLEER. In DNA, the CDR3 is TGCGCCAGCAGCCAGGAAGCACTAGCGGGGGCCCGCTCCTACAATGAGCAGTTCTTC. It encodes CASSQEALAGARSYNEQFF.

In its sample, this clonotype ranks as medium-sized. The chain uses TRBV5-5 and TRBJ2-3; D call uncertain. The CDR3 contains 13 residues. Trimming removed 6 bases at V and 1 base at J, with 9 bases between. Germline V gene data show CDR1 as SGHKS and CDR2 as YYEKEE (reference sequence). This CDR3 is CASNSLGTDTQYF. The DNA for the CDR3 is TGTGCCAGCAACTCGTTGGGCACAGATACGCAGTATTTT.

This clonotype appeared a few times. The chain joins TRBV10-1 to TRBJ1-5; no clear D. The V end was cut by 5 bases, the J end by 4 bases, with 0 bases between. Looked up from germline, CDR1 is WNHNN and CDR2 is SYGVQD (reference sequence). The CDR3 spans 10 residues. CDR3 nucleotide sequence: TGCGCCAGCAGTAATCAGCCCCAGCATTTT. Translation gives CASSNQPQHF.

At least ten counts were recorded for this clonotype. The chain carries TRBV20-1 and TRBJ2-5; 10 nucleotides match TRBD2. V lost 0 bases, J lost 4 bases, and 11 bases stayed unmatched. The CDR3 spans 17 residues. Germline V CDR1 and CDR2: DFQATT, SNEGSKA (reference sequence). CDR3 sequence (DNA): TGCAGTGCTAGAGATCGACGTCTAGCGGGAGCGGGAGAGACCCAGTACTTC. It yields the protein CSARDRRLAGAGETQYF.

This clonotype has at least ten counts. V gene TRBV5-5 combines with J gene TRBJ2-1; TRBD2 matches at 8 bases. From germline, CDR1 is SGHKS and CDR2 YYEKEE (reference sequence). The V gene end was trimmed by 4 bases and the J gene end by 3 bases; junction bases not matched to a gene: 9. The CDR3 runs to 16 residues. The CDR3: CASSLSERGNYNEQFF. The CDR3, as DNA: TGTGCCAGCAGCCTCTCCGAGCGGGGGAACTACAATGAGCAGTTCTTC.

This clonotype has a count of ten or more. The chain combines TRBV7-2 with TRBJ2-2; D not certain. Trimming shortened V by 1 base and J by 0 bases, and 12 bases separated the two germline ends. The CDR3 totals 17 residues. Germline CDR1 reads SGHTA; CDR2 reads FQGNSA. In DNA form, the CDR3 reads TGTGCCAGCAGCTTAGTCGGGCCTAACGCGAACACCGGGGAGCTGTTTTTT. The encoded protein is CASSLVGPNANTGELFF. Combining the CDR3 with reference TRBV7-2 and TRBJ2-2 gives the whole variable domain GAGVSQSPSNKVTEKGKDVELRCDPISGHTALYWYRQSLGQGLEFLIYFQGNSAPDKSGLPSDRFSAERTGGSVSTLTIQRTQQEDSAVYLCASSLVGPNANTGELFFGEGSRLTVL.

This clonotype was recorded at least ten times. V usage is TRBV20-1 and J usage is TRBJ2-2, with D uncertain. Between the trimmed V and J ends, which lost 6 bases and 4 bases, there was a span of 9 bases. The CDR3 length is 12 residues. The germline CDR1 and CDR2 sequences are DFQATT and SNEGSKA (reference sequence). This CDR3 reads CSAPRVTGELFF. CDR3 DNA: TGCAGTGCCCCTCGAGTCACCGGGGAGCTGTTTTTT.

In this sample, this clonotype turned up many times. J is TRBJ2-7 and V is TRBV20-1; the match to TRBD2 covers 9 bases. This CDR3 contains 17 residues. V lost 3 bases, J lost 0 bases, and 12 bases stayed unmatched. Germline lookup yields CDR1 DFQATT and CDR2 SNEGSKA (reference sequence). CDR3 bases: TGCAGTGCTAGGCCAACCACCGTAGCGGGGGCCTCCTACGAGCAGTACTTC. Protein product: CSARPTTVAGASYEQYF.

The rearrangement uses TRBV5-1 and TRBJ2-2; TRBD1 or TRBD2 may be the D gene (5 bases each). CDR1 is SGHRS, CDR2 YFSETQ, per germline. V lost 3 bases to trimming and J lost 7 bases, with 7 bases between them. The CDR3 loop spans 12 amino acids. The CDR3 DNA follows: TGCGCCAGCAGCTGGGACGTCGGGGAGCTGTTTTTT. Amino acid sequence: CASSWDVGELFF.

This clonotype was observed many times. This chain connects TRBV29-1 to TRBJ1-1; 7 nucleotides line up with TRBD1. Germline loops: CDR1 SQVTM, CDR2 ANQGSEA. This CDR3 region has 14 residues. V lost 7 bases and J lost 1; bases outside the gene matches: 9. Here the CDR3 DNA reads TGCAGCGGTTATACGGGACAGAAGAACACTGAAGCTTTCTTT. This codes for CSGYTGQKNTEAFF.

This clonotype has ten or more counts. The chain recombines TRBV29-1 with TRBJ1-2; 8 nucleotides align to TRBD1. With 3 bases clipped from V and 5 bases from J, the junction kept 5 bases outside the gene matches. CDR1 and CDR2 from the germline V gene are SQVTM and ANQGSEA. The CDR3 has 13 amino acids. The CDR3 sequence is CSVEDRAGYGYTF. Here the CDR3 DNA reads TGCAGCGTTGAGGACAGGGCTGGGTATGGCTACACCTTC.

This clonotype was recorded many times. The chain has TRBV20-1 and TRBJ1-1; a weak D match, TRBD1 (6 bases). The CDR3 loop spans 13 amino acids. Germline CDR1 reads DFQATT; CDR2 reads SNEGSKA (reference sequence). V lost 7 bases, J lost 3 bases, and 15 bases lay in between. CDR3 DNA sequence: TGCAGTGGCCTACAGGGAGTTGACACTGAAGCTTTCTTT. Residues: CSGLQGVDTEAFF.

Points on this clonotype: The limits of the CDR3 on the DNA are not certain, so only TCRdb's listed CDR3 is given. This chain's CDR3 is CASSFYICSASSPGQQMIDTQYF. The chain is built from TRBV7-9 and TRBJ2-3; TRBD1 is taken as the D call from the table, unchecked against the DNA. The germline CDR1 and CDR2 sequences are SEHNR and FQNEAQ (reference sequence). The CDR3 is 23 residues long, ends included.

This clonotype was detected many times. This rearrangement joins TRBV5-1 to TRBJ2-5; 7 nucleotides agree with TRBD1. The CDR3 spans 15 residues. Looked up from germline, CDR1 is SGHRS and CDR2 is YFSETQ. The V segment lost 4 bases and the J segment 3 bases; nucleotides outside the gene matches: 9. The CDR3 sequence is CASSQTGQKEETQYF. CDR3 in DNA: TGCGCCAGCAGCCAAACGGGACAGAAAGAAGAGACCCAGTACTTC.

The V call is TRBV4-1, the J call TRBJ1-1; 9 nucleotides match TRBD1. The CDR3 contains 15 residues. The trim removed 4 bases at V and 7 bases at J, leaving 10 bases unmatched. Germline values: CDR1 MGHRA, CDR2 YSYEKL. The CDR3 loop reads CASSRQGTGRGEAFF. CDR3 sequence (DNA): TGCGCCAGCAGCCGACAGGGGACAGGGAGGGGTGAAGCTTTCTTT.